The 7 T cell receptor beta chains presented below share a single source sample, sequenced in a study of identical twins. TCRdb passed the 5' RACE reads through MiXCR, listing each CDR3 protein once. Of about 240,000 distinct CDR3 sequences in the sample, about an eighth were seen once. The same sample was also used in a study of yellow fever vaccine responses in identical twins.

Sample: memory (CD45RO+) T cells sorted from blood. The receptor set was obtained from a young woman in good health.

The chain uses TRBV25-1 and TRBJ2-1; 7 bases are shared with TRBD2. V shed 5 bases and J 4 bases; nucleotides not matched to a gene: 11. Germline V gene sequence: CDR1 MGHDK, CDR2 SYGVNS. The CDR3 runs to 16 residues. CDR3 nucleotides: TGTGCCAGCAGTACACTAGCACGGGGGGATTACAATGAGCAGTTCTTC. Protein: CASSTLARGDYNEQFF.

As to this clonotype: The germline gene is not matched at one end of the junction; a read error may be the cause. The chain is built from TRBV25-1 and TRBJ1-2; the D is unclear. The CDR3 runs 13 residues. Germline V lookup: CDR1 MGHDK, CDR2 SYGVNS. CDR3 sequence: CASGDTENYGYTF. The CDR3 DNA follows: TGTGCCAGCGGTGATACAGAGAACTATGGCTACACCTTC.

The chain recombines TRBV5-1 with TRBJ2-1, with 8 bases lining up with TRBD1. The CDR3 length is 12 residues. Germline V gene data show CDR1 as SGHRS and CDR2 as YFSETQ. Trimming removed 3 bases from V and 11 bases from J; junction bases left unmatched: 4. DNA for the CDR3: TGCGCCAGCAGCTCCCGGACAGGGCAGCAGTTCTTC. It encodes CASSSRTGQQFF.

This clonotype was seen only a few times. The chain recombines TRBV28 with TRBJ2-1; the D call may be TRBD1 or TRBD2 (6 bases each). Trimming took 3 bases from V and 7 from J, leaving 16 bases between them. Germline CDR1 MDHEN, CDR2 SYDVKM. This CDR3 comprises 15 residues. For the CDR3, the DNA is TGTGCCAGCAGTTTTCAAGGGACTCAGGGGAATGAGCAGTTCTTC. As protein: CASSFQGTQGNEQFF.

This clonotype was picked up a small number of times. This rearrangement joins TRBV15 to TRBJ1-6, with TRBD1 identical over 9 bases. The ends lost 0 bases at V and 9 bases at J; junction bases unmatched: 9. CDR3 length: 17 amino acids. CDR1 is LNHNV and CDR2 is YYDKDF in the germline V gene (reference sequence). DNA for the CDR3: TGTGCCACCAGCAGAGATCAAGGTACAGGGGGCAGTTCACCCCTCCACTTT. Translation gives CATSRDQGTGGSSPLHF. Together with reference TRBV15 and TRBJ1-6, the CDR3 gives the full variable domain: DAMVIQNPRYQVTQFGKPVTLSCSQTLNHNVMYWYQQKSSQAPKLLFHYYDKDFNNEADTPDNFQSRRPNTSFCFLDIRSPGLGDTAMYLCATSRDQGTGGSSPLHFGNGTRLTVT.

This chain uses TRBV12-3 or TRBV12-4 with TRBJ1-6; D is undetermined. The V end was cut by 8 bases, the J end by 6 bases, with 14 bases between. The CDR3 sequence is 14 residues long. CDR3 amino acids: CASGIGQVNSPLHF. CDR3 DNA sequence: TGTGCCAGCGGGATAGGGCAGGTTAATTCACCCCTCCACTTT.

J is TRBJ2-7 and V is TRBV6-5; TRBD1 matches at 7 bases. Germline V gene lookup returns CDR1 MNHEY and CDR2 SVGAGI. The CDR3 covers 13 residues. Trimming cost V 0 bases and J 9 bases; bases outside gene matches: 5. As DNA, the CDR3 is TGTGCCAGCAGTTACTCTCCCCGACAGGGGCAGTACTTC. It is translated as CASSYSPRQGQYF.